The 5 T cell receptor beta chains presented below share a single source sample, sequenced in a study of blood T cells in healthy people across ages. With a J-beta primer mix and a sample-barcoded 5' primer, a second PCR ran about 7 to 12 cycles. TCRdb passed the 5' RACE reads through MiXCR, listing each CDR3 protein once. The sample holds 850,000 or so distinct CDR3 sequences; less than 35% are singletons and the top ten take 15% to 20%. The sequenced material came from blood. Source of these receptors: an elderly woman in good health.

This clonotype showed up many times. V and J are TRBV7-9 and TRBJ1-2, with no clear D. Trimming removed 5 bases from V and 2 bases from J, with 12 bases in between. The CDR3 is 14 residues long. Per the germline V gene, CDR1 is SEHNR and CDR2 is FQNEAQ (reference sequence). CDR3 sequence reads: CASSLVRLNYGYTF. CDR3 nucleotides: TGTGCCAGCAGCCTCGTTAGGCTCAACTATGGCTACACCTTC.

This clonotype was picked up many times. The rearrangement uses TRBV20-1 and TRBJ2-4; 8 bases match TRBD1. The CDR3 runs to 13 residues. V shed 6 bases and J 1 base; nucleotides not matched to a gene: 2. CDR1 and CDR2 (germline): DFQATT, SNEGSKA (reference sequence). CDR3 sequence (DNA): TGCAGTGCACGACAGGGGGCCAAAAACATTCAGTACTTC. Amino acids: CSARQGAKNIQYF.

The V and J genes are TRBV7-2 and TRBJ1-2, with D unclear. The CDR3 runs to 13 residues. Germline CDR1 reads SGHTA; CDR2 reads FQGNSA. Trimming removed 5 bases from V and 8 bases from J, with 15 bases in between. CDR3 region: CASSEEVGFGYTF. CDR3 DNA: TGTGCCAGCAGCGAAGAGGTGGGGTTCGGCTACACCTTC.

In its sample, this clonotype was seen many times. The J gene is TRBJ2-5, the V gene TRBV18; 12 bases are a match to TRBD1. Germline V CDR1 and CDR2: KGHSH, LQKENI. V shed 8 bases, J shed 2 bases, and the junction held 9 bases outside the gene matches. This CDR3 has 16 amino acids. CDR3 region: CASTGQGALNQETQYF. The CDR3 DNA is TGTGCCAGCACGGGACAGGGGGCACTCAATCAAGAGACCCAGTACTTC.

V is TRBV7-6 and J is TRBJ2-1, with 15 bases aligning to TRBD2. The CDR3 is 15 amino acids. The germline CDR1 and CDR2 sequences are SGHVS and FNYEAQ. The J segment lost 10 bases and the V segment lost 4 bases, leaving 5 bases of the junction unmatched. This chain's CDR3 is CASSYGLAGGQEQFF. The CDR3 nucleotides are TGTGCCAGCAGCTATGGACTAGCGGGGGGGCAGGAGCAGTTCTTC.